The clone carrying this TCR beta chain was seen at least ten times. TCRdb reanalysed the PCR reads using MiXCR and keeps one entry per CDR3 protein. The repertoire has approximately 15,000 distinct CDR3 sequences, about half of them found once; the top ten carry 12% to 15%. Germline CDR1 and CDR2: SGHTS and YDEGEE. V was clipped by 0 bases and J by 5 bases, with 13 bases between them. CDR3 size: 15 residues. This sample is drawn from a study of tumor-infiltrating lymphocytes in oesophageal squamous cell carcinoma. This receptor was obtained from a male donor with esophageal squamous cell carcinoma. Sequencing was done on a sample of blood. The chain combines TRBV5-8 with TRBJ2-3; a possible D gene is TRBD1 (5 bases). CDR3 in DNA: TGTGCCAGCAGCTTGGTGACAGCTACTATAGATACGCAGTATTTT. The encoded protein is CASSLVTATIDTQYF. The complete variable domain, with remaining parts taken from reference TRBV5-8 and TRBJ2-3, reads EAGVTQSPTHLIKTRGQQATLRCSPISGHTSVYWYQQALGLGLQFLLWYDEGEERNRGNFPPRFSGRQFPNYSSELNVNALELEDSALYLCASSLVTATIDTQYFGPGTRLTVL.